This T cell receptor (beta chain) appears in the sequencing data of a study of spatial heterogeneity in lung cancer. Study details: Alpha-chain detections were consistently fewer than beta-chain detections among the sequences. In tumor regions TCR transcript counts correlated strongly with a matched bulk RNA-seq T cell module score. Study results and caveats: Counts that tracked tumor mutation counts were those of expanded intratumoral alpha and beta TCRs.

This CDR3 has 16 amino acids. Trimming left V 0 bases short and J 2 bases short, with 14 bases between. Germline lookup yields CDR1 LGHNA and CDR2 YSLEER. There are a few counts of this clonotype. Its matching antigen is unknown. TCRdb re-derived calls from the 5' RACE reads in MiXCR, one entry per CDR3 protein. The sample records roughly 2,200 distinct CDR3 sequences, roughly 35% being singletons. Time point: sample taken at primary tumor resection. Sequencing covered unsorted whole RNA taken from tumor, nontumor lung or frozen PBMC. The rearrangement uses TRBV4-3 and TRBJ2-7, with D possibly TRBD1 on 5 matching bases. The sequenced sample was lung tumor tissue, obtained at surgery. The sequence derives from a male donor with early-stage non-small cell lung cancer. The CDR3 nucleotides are TGCGCCAGCAGCCAAGATAGAACGGACAACACCTACGAGCAGTACTTC. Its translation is CASSQDRTDNTYEQYF.